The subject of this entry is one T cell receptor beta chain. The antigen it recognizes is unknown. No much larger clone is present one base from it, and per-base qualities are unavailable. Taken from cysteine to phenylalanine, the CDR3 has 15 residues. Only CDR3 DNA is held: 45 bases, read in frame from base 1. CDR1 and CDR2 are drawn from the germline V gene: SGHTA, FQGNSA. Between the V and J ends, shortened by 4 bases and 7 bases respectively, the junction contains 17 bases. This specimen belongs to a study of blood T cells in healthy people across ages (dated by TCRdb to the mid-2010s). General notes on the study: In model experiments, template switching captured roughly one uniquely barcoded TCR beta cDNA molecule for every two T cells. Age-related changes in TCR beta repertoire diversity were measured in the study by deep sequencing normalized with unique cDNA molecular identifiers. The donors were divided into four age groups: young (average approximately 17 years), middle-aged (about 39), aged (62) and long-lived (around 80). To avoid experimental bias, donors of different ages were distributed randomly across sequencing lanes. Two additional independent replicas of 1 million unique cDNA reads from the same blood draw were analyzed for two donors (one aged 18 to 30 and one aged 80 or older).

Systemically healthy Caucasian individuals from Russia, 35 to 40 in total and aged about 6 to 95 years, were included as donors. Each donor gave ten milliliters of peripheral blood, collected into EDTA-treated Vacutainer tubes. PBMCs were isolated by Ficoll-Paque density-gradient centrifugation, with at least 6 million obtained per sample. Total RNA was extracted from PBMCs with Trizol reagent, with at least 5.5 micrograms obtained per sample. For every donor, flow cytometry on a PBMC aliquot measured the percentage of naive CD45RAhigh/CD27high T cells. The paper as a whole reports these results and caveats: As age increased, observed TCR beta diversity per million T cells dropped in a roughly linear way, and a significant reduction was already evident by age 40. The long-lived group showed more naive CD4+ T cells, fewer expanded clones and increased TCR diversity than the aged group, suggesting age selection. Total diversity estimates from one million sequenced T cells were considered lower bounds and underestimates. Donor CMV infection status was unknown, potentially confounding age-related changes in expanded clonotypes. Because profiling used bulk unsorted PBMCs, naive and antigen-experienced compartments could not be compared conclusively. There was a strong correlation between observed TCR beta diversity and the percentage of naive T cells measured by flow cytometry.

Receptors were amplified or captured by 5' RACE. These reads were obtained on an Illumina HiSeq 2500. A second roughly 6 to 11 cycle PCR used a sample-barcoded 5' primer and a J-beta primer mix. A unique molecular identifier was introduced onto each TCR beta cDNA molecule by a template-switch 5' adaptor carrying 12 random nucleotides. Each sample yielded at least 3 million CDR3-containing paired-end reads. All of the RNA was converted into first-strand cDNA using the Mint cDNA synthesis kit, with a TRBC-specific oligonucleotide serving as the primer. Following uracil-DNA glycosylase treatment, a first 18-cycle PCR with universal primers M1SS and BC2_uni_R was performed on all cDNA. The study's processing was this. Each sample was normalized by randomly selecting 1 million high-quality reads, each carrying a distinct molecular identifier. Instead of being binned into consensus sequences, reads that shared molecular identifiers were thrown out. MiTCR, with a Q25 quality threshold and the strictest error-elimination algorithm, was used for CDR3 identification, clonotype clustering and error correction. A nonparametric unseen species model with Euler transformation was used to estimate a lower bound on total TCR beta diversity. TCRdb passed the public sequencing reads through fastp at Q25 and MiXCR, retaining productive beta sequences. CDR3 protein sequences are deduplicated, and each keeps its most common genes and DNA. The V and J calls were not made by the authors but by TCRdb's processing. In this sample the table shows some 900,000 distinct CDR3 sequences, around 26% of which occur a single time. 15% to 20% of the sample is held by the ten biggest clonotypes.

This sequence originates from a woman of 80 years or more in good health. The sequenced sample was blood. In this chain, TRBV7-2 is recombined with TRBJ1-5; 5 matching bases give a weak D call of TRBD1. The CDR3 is CASSSWGGSRQPQHF. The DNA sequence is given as TGTGCCAGCAGCTCCTGGGGGGGATCACGGCAGCCCCAGCATTTT.